Following are 3 T cell receptor beta chains from one sample sequenced in a study of OX40 agonist ivuxolimab in advanced cancers. Measured with immunoSEQ multiplex PCR; TCRdb has only the in-frame clones, and not every one. The data show some 80,000 clones, around 87% seen once. The sequenced sample was CD4+ or CD8+ T cells sorted from blood, obtained in a trial of the OX40 agonist ivuxolimab. These receptors all come from an adult with an advanced solid tumor such as melanoma, head and neck, liver or kidney cancer.

The chain has TRBV5-4 and TRBJ1-1; unclear D gene. V gave up 0 bases and J gave up 0 bases, with 18 bases separating them. Germline CDR1 reads SGHNT; CDR2 reads YYREEE (reference sequence). This CDR3 is 18 amino acids long. Here the CDR3 reads CASSLGRAGRTMNTEAFF. CDR3 sequence (DNA): TGTGCCAGCAGCTTGGGACGGGCGGGGAGGACGATGAACACTGAAGCTTTCTTT.

The rearrangement uses TRBV18 and TRBJ1-4, with D possibly TRBD1 on 6 matching bases. Germline V lookup: CDR1 KGHSH, CDR2 LQKENI. V lost 1 base, J lost 6 bases, and 9 bases lay in between. CDR3 length: 14 amino acids. The CDR3 region has the DNA TGTGCCAGCTCACCACAGGGGGGAGATGAAAAACTGTTTTTT. It encodes CASSPQGGDEKLFF.

The chain links TRBV7-2 to TRBJ2-5; the match to TRBD2 covers 11 bases. V was pared by 6 bases and J by 5 bases, with 8 bases of the junction left unmatched. Germline V gene data show CDR1 as SGHTA and CDR2 as FQGNSA. The CDR3 sequence is 15 residues long. The CDR3 reads CASRDTSGRWETQYF. CDR3 sequence (DNA): TGTGCCAGCAGGGATACTAGCGGGAGATGGGAGACCCAGTACTTC.